One sample yielded the 9 T cell receptor beta chains listed below, sequenced in a study of regulatory T cells in long-lasting Graves disease. The time point here: persistent/refractory GD, antithyroid drugs over 5 years with positive TRAb. The TCR library used RNA extracted from PBMCs. TCR beta libraries were built with iRepertoire HTBI primers and Arm-PCR of CDR3 regions. Using its own MiXCR run on the multiplex PCR reads, TCRdb lists one record per CDR3 protein. The sample holds hundreds of thousands of distinct CDR3 sequences, around 19% seen once. Sequences were derived from peripheral blood mononuclear cells (PBMCs), sampled when the disease was refractory, from a patient treated with antithyroid drugs. These receptors all stem from a female donor with Graves disease.

This clonotype came up many times. The gene calls are TRBV12-3 or TRBV12-4 and TRBJ1-5; no clear D gene. The V end lost 9 bases, the J end lost 0 bases, and 15 bases lay between the germline ends. CDR3 size: 15 residues. As DNA, the CDR3 is TGTGCCAGTCAGGAACGAACCTATAGCAATCAGCCCCAGCATTTT. This sequence encodes CASQERTYSNQPQHF.

V and J are TRBV3-1 and TRBJ2-7; D unclear. The CDR3 totals 12 residues. V was cut by 3 bases and J by 6 bases, with 9 bases left in between. The germline V gene has CDR1 LGHDT and CDR2 YNNKEL (reference sequence). CDR3 in DNA: TGTGCCAGCAGCCATTCTCTAGGCGAGCAGTACTTC. It specifies CASSHSLGEQYF.

CDR3 region: CAWGRGRAFF. CDR3 DNA sequence: TGTGCCTGGGGACGCGGGAGGGCTTTCTTT. The V gene is TRBV30, the J gene TRBJ1-1; D is unresolved. V gave up 5 bases and J gave up 11 bases, with 12 bases separating them. The CDR3 consists of 10 residues. CDR1 and CDR2 (germline): GTSNPN, SVGIG (reference sequence).

This clonotype was seen a handful of times. The chain uses TRBV11-3 and TRBJ1-1; 10 bases are a match to TRBD1. The CDR3 is 14 amino acids. Germline trimming cut 5 bases from V and 7 bases from J; bases unmatched to any gene: 7. Germline CDR1 reads SGHNT; CDR2 reads YENEEA. The CDR3 loop is CASSRQGAHGEAFF. The CDR3 DNA reads TGTGCCAGCAGCCGACAGGGGGCCCACGGTGAAGCTTTCTTT.

About this clonotype: Since a much larger clone is just one base distant, this may be a read error. The genes are TRBV2 and TRBJ1-4, with D unclear. The germline V gene encodes CDR1 SNHLY and CDR2 FYNNEI. This CDR3 contains 14 residues. CDR3 in DNA: TGTGTCAGCAGAAACGACATTTCGGGAGAAAAACTGTTTTTT. It yields the protein CVSRNDISGEKLFF.

The chain recombines TRBV11-1 with TRBJ2-6, with 7 bases matching TRBD1. Germline V lookup: CDR1 SGHAT, CDR2 FQDESV (reference sequence). The CDR3 consists of 18 residues. J was trimmed by 2 bases and V by 6 bases; bases with no gene match: 13. The DNA for the CDR3 is TGTGCCAGCAGTTCGCGGGTAGGGGGCGTCGCTGGGGCCAACGTCCTGACTTTC. Its protein product is CASSSRVGGVAGANVLTF.

This clonotype occurred many times. The CDR3 DNA sequence: TGTGCCAGCAGCCTGACTGTGACAGGGTGGGCCTATGGCTACACCTTC. It is translated as CASSLTVTGWAYGYTF. The chain combines TRBV3-1 with TRBJ1-2; TRBD1 matches 7 bases. Germline-derived CDR1 and CDR2 are LGHDT and YNNKEL (reference sequence). CDR3 size: 16 residues. Germline trimming cut 4 bases from V and 4 bases from J; bases unmatched to any gene: 12. The whole variable domain, remainder taken from reference TRBV3-1 and TRBJ1-2, is DTAVSQTPKYLVTQMGNDKSIKCEQNLGHDTMYWYKQDSKKFLKIMFSYNNKELIINETVPNRFSPKSPDKAHLNLHINSLELGDSAVYFCASSLTVTGWAYGYTFGSGTRLTVV.

V usage is TRBV29-1 and J usage is TRBJ1-1; maybe TRBD1 (6 bases). The V end lost 6 bases, the J end lost 4 bases, and 12 bases lay between the germline ends. The CDR3 has 12 amino acids. The germline CDR1 and CDR2 sequences are SQVTM and ANQGSEA. The chain's CDR3 is CSVLRGGTEAFF. Here the CDR3 DNA reads TGCAGCGTGCTTAGGGGGGGCACTGAAGCTTTCTTT.

The chain joins TRBV7-9 to TRBJ1-5, with TRBD1 matching 11 bases. Trimming took 5 bases from V and 2 from J; bases not matched to a gene: 5. The CDR3 is 16 amino acids. In germline, CDR1 is SEHNR, CDR2 FQNEAQ (reference sequence). The CDR3 is CASSPGQGARNQPQHF. CDR3 coding DNA: TGTGCCAGCAGCCCCGGACAGGGGGCGCGCAATCAGCCCCAGCATTTT.